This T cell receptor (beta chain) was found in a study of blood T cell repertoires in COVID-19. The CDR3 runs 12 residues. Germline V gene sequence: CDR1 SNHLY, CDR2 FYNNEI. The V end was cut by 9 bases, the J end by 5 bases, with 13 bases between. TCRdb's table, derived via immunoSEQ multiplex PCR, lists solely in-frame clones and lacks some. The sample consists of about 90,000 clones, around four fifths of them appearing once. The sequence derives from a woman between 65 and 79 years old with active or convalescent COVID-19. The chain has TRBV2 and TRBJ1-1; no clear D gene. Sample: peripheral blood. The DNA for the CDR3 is TGTGCCAGTGGCCGGCGGGAAACTGAAGCTTTCTTT. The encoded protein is CASGRRETEAFF.